One sample yielded the 27 T cell receptor beta chains listed below, sequenced in a study of blood T cells in healthy people across ages. PCR was performed a second time for about 7 to 12 cycles using a sample-barcoded 5' primer and a J-beta primer mix. Each CDR3 protein is one row after TCRdb ran MiXCR on the 5' RACE reads. The sample includes 1.5 million to 2 million distinct CDR3 sequences, under 30% seen only once; the top ten take 7.7%. Sequencing was performed on blood. Receptors were obtained from a woman aged 30 to 39 in good health.

The chain joins TRBV6-1 to TRBJ1-1, with D perhaps TRBD1 (6 bases). The length of the CDR3 is 13 residues. V lost 6 bases and J lost 10, with 18 bases in between. Germline loops: CDR1 MNHNS, CDR2 SASEGT. The chain's CDR3 is CASSRDRRDRAFF. In DNA, the CDR3 is TGTGCCAGCAGCAGAGACAGGCGGGATAGAGCTTTCTTT.

In this sample, this clonotype turned up a few times. The genes are TRBV7-3 and TRBJ1-1; 9 nucleotides align to TRBD1. CDR1 and CDR2 from the germline V gene are SGHTA and FQGTGA. This CDR3 contains 13 residues. J gave up 4 bases and V 6 bases, and 3 bases lay outside the gene matches. The CDR3 loop is CASRATGGTEAFF. CDR3 nucleotides: TGTGCCAGCAGGGCGACAGGGGGCACTGAAGCTTTCTTT.

The chain combines TRBV7-9 with TRBJ1-1, with a tentative D call TRBD1 (5 bases). V was trimmed by 5 bases and J by 3 bases, leaving 19 bases between them. The CDR3 sequence is 16 residues long. CDR1 and CDR2 (germline): SEHNR, FQNEAQ (reference sequence). This CDR3 reads CASSPLRARADTEAFF. For the CDR3, the DNA is TGTGCCAGCAGCCCACTCCGGGCCAGGGCAGACACTGAAGCTTTCTTT.

This chain connects TRBV5-6 to TRBJ2-3; maybe TRBD1 (6 bases). CDR3 length equals 14 residues. Between the trimmed V and J ends, which lost 4 bases and 4 bases, there was a span of 13 bases. CDR1 SGHDT and CDR2 YYEEEE come from the germline V gene. The CDR3 here is CASSQQGPADTQYF. In nucleotides, the CDR3 is TGTGCCAGCAGCCAACAGGGACCAGCAGATACGCAGTATTTT.

This clonotype was picked up a small number of times. It may be a read error: a sequence one base away is much more abundant. CDR3 region: CASSTMTGDAYEQYF. The CDR3 coding sequence is TGTGCCAGCTCTACCATGACAGGGGATGCCTACGAGCAGTACTTC. This chain links TRBV18 with TRBJ2-7; 8 nucleotides match TRBD1. The CDR3 runs to 15 residues. J was trimmed by 2 bases and V by 6 bases; bases with no gene match: 9. The germline V gene has CDR1 KGHSH and CDR2 LQKENI.

The chain joins TRBV12-3 or TRBV12-4 to TRBJ2-1; no reliable D call. Trimming removed 7 bases from V and 7 bases from J, with 20 bases in between. This CDR3 has 15 residues. The CDR3 here is CASNPSYPSWNEQFF. CDR3 sequence (DNA): TGTGCCAGCAACCCCTCCTACCCTTCTTGGAATGAGCAGTTCTTC.

The genes are TRBV12-3 or TRBV12-4 and TRBJ2-3, with D maybe TRBD2 (6 bases). Between the trimmed V and J ends, which lost 1 base and 4 bases, there was a span of 15 bases. The CDR3 totals 16 residues. CDR3 DNA sequence: TGTGCCAGCAGTTTAGGCCGAAGAGCGGGCTCAGATACGCAGTATTTT. It yields the protein CASSLGRRAGSDTQYF.

The chain carries TRBV5-1 and TRBJ1-1; D unresolved. V was shortened by 3 bases and J by 1 base, with 13 bases between the two germline ends. The CDR3 loop spans 15 amino acids. Germline V gene data show CDR1 as SGHRS and CDR2 as YFSETQ. The CDR3 reads CASSSDWEENTEAFF. The CDR3 DNA follows: TGCGCCAGCAGCTCGGACTGGGAGGAGAACACTGAAGCTTTCTTT.

V and J are TRBV15 and TRBJ2-7, with 7 bases aligning to TRBD1. Germline V gives CDR1 LNHNV, CDR2 YYDKDF (reference sequence). The V and J ends lost 5 bases and 0 bases, in that order; junction bases with no gene match: 4. The CDR3 has 14 residues. For the CDR3, the DNA is TGTGCCACCAGCCCCAGGGGGATCTCCTACGAGCAGTACTTC. Translation gives CATSPRGISYEQYF.

Notes on this clonotype: Mismatch with germline at one junction end may stem from a read error. The V call is TRBV28, the J call TRBJ1-2; tentative D call: TRBD1 (6 bases). Germline-derived CDR1 and CDR2 are MDHEN and SYDVKM. CDR3 length equals 13 residues. The chain's CDR3 is CASGTGSNYDYTF. CDR3 bases: TGTGCCAGCGGTACAGGGAGCAACTATGACTACACCTTC.

The rearrangement links TRBV6-6 to TRBJ1-2; no firm D call. CDR1 is MNHNY, CDR2 SVGAGI, per germline (reference sequence). CDR3 length: 14 amino acids. V lost 6 bases to trimming and J lost 4 bases, with 15 bases between them. CDR3 in amino acids: CASRPRSASYGYTF. For the CDR3, the DNA is TGTGCCAGCAGGCCCCGATCGGCGAGCTATGGCTACACCTTC.

Comments on this clonotype: This may be a read error: a much more frequent sequence differs by one nucleotide. This chain links TRBV20-1 with TRBJ2-1; 11 bases match TRBD2. The DNA matches TRBJ2-7 better at its end, which makes the J call doubtful. CDR1 is DFQATT and CDR2 is SNEGSKA in the germline V gene (reference sequence). The CDR3 length is 14 residues. CDR3 bases: TGCAGTGCGCATAGCGGGAGGGCCTACAATGAGCAGTACTTC. It encodes CSAHSGRAYNEQYF.

This clonotype was observed a few times. The chain joins TRBV4-1 to TRBJ2-1, with D unresolved. The CDR3 has 12 residues. Germline values: CDR1 MGHRA, CDR2 YSYEKL. The V gene lost 2 bases and the J gene lost 10 bases, with 9 bases spanning the gap. The CDR3 DNA sequence: TGCGCCAGCAGCCAAACCATGGTCGAGCAGTTCTTC. It is translated as CASSQTMVEQFF.

J is TRBJ2-5 and V is TRBV5-1; D uncertain. This CDR3 is 14 amino acids long. Germline CDR1 is SGHRS and CDR2 is YFSETQ. V was pared by 9 bases and J by 5 bases, with 20 bases between. This CDR3 reads CATKTAPLWETQYF. CDR3 sequence (DNA): TGCGCCACCAAGACTGCCCCTCTTTGGGAGACCCAGTACTTC.

A note on this clonotype: A read error may account for a junction end that differs from germline. The genes are TRBV4-2 and TRBJ2-5, with 10 bases aligning to TRBD2. The CDR3 has 18 amino acids. CDR1 LGHNA and CDR2 YNFKEQ come from the germline V gene. The CDR3 DNA reads TGTGCCAGCAGCCAACTGGCTAGCGGGGGAGACATCCAAGGGACCCAGTACTTC. Protein product: CASSQLASGGDIQGTQYF.

The chain uses TRBV29-1 and TRBJ1-6; 7 bases are shared with TRBD1. The CDR3 extends over 13 amino acids. The germline gives CDR1 SQVTM, CDR2 ANQGSEA. V gave up 6 bases and J gave up 8 bases; unmatched junction bases: 7. CDR3 region: CSVQGQRDSPLHF. The CDR3 DNA reads TGCAGCGTCCAGGGACAGAGGGATTCACCCCTCCACTTT. Together with reference TRBV29-1 and TRBJ1-6, the CDR3 gives the full variable domain: SAVISQKPSRDICQRGTSLTIQCQVDSQVTMMFWYRQQPGQSLTLIATANQGSEATYESGFVIDKFPISRPNLTFSTLTVSNMSPEDSSIYLCSVQGQRDSPLHFGNGTRLTVT.

The chain carries TRBV9 and TRBJ1-6; D uncertain. CDR1 is SGDLS, CDR2 YYNGEE, per germline. The CDR3 is 16 residues long. Trimming shortened V by 4 bases and J by 8 bases, and 19 bases separated the two germline ends. The DNA for the CDR3 is TGTGCCAGCAGCCTGGAGGGTTTCGGGCGGGATTCACCCCTCCACTTT. Amino acid sequence: CASSLEGFGRDSPLHF.

This chain connects TRBV3-1 to TRBJ1-1; D is undetermined. V dropped 0 bases and J dropped 5 bases, with 13 bases sitting between them. Germline values: CDR1 LGHDT, CDR2 YNNKEL (reference sequence). This CDR3 region has 15 residues. The CDR3 DNA sequence: TGTGCCAGCAGCCAAGATGGACCCTCTGGGACTGAAGCTTTCTTT. Translating gives CASSQDGPSGTEAFF.

Notes on this clonotype: A much more abundant neighbour one base away suggests this may be a read error. J is TRBJ1-4 and V is TRBV20-1; no clear D gene. There are 11 residues in the CDR3. CDR1 and CDR2 (germline): DFQATT, SNEGSKA (reference sequence). The CDR3 region is CSARGVEKRFF. DNA of the CDR3: TGCAGTGCTAGAGGGGTAGAAAAACGGTTTTTT.

This clonotype was detected a few times. The rearrangement joins TRBV5-1 to TRBJ2-7; 13 bases agree with TRBD2. Trimming removed 0 bases from V and 5 bases from J; junction bases left unmatched: 8. The CDR3 extends over 17 amino acids. Germline CDR1 reads SGHRS; CDR2 reads YFSETQ. CDR3: CASSLEPGLAGTNEQYF. Written as DNA, the CDR3 is TGCGCCAGCAGCTTGGAACCGGGACTAGCGGGAACCAACGAGCAGTACTTC.

In the case of this clonotype: A much more abundant neighbour one base away suggests this may be a read error. The rearrangement joins TRBV7-3 to TRBJ2-1; D remains unclear. This CDR3 is built from 13 residues. Germline values: CDR1 SGHTA, CDR2 FQGTGA. CDR3 nucleotide sequence: TGTGTCAGCAGCTTAGGAAATCAGGAGCAGCAGTTCTTC. This translates into CVSSLGNQEQQFF.

The rearrangement uses TRBV20-1 and TRBJ2-5; no clear D gene. The CDR3 is made up of 12 amino acids. In germline, CDR1 is DFQATT, CDR2 SNEGSKA (reference sequence). V lost 3 bases and J lost 2, with 7 bases in between. The CDR3 nucleotides read TGCAGTGCTAGTCGGCAGCAAGAGACCCAGTACTTC. It encodes CSASRQQETQYF.

This chain connects TRBV3-1 to TRBJ1-1; D possibly corresponds to TRBD1 (6 bases). This CDR3 spans 15 amino acids. Germline V gene lookup returns CDR1 LGHDT and CDR2 YNNKEL (reference sequence). Deletions cut 4 bases from V and 3 bases from J, with 15 bases between. CDR3: CASSLGIGGYTEAFF. Here the CDR3 DNA reads TGTGCCAGCAGCCTCGGGATAGGGGGGTACACTGAAGCTTTCTTT.

This clonotype turned up a few times. The V gene is TRBV28, the J gene TRBJ2-1; D uncertain. V was shortened by 2 bases and J by 7 bases, with 12 bases between the two germline ends. CDR3 length equals 14 residues. Looked up from germline, CDR1 is MDHEN and CDR2 is SYDVKM. The CDR3 protein is CASSLTIVGNEQFF. The CDR3 region has the DNA TGTGCCAGCAGTTTAACGATTGTGGGTAATGAGCAGTTCTTC.

This clonotype appeared a few times. A much more abundant neighbour one base away suggests this may be a read error. The rearrangement uses TRBV9 and TRBJ2-7, with TRBD2 matching over 11 bases. V shed 2 bases, J shed 7 bases, and the junction held 8 bases outside the gene matches. This CDR3 contains 15 residues. The germline V gene encodes CDR1 SGDLS and CDR2 YYNGEE. The CDR3 DNA reads TGTGCCAGCAGCGTCGGGACTAGCGGATACAATGAGCAGTACTTC. Protein product: CASSVGTSGYNEQYF.

The V gene is TRBV5-5, the J gene TRBJ1-1, with 8 nucleotides matching TRBD1. Germline CDR1 SGHKS, CDR2 YYEKEE (reference sequence). With V trimmed by 4 bases and J by 6 bases, 11 bases remained unmatched. The CDR3 covers 15 residues. The CDR3 loop reads CASSRKSGGLPEAFF. The CDR3 nucleotides are TGTGCCAGCAGCCGGAAATCAGGGGGCTTGCCTGAAGCTTTCTTT.

Concerning this clonotype itself: It may be a read error: a sequence one base away is much more abundant. The rearrangement joins TRBV12-3 or TRBV12-4 to TRBJ1-5, with D possibly matching TRBD1 (5 bases). The CDR3 extends over 15 amino acids. The CDR3 reads CASSVAAGKNQPQHF. For the CDR3, the DNA is TGTGCCAGCAGTGTAGCGGCAGGGAAGAATCAGCCCCAGCATTTT.